The 21 T cell receptor beta chains in this list originate from one sample, sequenced in a study of shared clonotypes between healthy human individuals. TCRdb's copy holds only in-frame clones and misses some; the assay was immunoSEQ multiplex PCR. The sample includes roughly 2.4 million clones, approximately 95% of them seen just once. Sample: naive CD4+ T cells sorted from blood. The sample's subset: CD45RA+ positively selected. The receptors were gathered from a young man in good health.

The chain carries TRBV4-3 and TRBJ2-7, with unresolved D. V lost 0 bases, J lost 2 bases, and 8 bases lay in between. Germline CDR1 and CDR2: LGHNA and YSLEER. There are 14 residues in the CDR3. The CDR3 region has the DNA TGCGCCAGCAGCCAAGATTATTTGGCCTACGAGCAGTACTTC. Translating gives CASSQDYLAYEQYF.

The rearrangement joins TRBV5-1 to TRBJ2-1, with TRBD2 identical over 12 bases. The CDR3 runs to 15 residues. Trimming cost V 1 base and J 9 bases; bases outside gene matches: 5. Germline CDR1 reads SGHRS; CDR2 reads YFSETQ. CDR3 loop: CASSLTSGRSGEQFF. The CDR3 DNA follows: TGCGCCAGCAGCTTGACTAGCGGGAGGTCTGGTGAGCAGTTCTTC.

V gene TRBV11-2 combines with J gene TRBJ2-7; no clear D gene. Trimming cost V 2 bases and J 6 bases, with 14 bases left between them. Germline V gene sequence: CDR1 SGHAT, CDR2 FQNNGV. This CDR3 region has 14 residues. The CDR3 DNA is TGTGCCAGCAGCTTACGAGCCGCCCTGCCCGAGCAGTACTTC. This codes for CASSLRAALPEQYF.

The chain links TRBV5-1 to TRBJ2-7, with TRBD2 matching 8 bases. Germline loops: CDR1 SGHRS, CDR2 YFSETQ. This CDR3 has 13 amino acids. The J segment lost 6 bases and the V segment lost 2 bases, leaving 4 bases of the junction unmatched. The CDR3 loop reads CASSFTSGGEQYF. As DNA, the CDR3 is TGCGCCAGCAGCTTTACTAGCGGCGGCGAGCAGTACTTC.

This chain joins TRBV9 and TRBJ2-7; 7 nucleotides match TRBD2. Germline loops: CDR1 SGDLS, CDR2 YYNGEE. V gave up 5 bases and J gave up 5 bases; unmatched junction bases: 13. This CDR3 comprises 15 residues. Written as DNA, the CDR3 is TGTGCCAGCAGTAATACCGGGACTACCAGGGACGAGCAGTACTTC. Translation gives CASSNTGTTRDEQYF.

J is TRBJ2-7 and V is TRBV5-1; the D is unclear. The CDR3 covers 14 residues. Trimming removed 1 base at V and 2 bases at J, with 10 bases between. Germline CDR1 reads SGHRS; CDR2 reads YFSETQ. Here the CDR3 reads CASSLSPVTYEQYF. DNA for the CDR3: TGCGCCAGCAGCTTGAGTCCAGTAACCTACGAGCAGTACTTC.

The rearrangement uses TRBV5-1 and TRBJ2-5; 9 bases map to TRBD1. Germline V lookup: CDR1 SGHRS, CDR2 YFSETQ. The ends lost 2 bases at V and 4 bases at J; junction bases unmatched: 3. The CDR3 consists of 14 residues. The CDR3 region has the DNA TGCGCCAGCAGCTTTTTGACAGGGGGAGAGACCCAGTACTTC. This sequence encodes CASSFLTGGETQYF.

The genes are TRBV2 and TRBJ2-3, with 9 bases aligning to TRBD2. CDR3 length equals 15 residues. The ends lost 8 bases at V and 2 bases at J; junction bases unmatched: 8. Per germline, CDR1 SNHLY and CDR2 FYNNEI. The CDR3 protein is CASESSGAPTDTQYF. The CDR3 bases are TGTGCCAGCGAATCTAGCGGGGCCCCCACAGATACGCAGTATTTT.

V gene TRBV5-1 combines with J gene TRBJ1-1, with unresolved D. With 0 bases removed from V and 5 bases from J, the gap between germline ends came to 11 bases. The length of the CDR3 is 14 residues. Germline CDR1 and CDR2: SGHRS and YFSETQ. The CDR3 DNA is TGCGCCAGCAGCTTGGGTGGGGTGAGGACTGAAGCTTTCTTT. Its translation: CASSLGGVRTEAFF.

This sequence joins TRBV10-3 and TRBJ2-2, with 9 bases that match TRBD2. Germline trimming cut 0 bases from V and 5 bases from J; bases unmatched to any gene: 4. Germline assignment: CDR1 ENHRY and CDR2 SYGVKD. The CDR3 loop spans 16 amino acids. This CDR3 reads CAISESSSGMTGELFF. In nucleotides, the CDR3 is TGTGCCATCAGTGAGTCTTCTAGCGGGATGACCGGGGAGCTGTTTTTT.

The chain combines TRBV2 with TRBJ2-3; 8 bases are shared with TRBD1. Looked up from germline, CDR1 is SNHLY and CDR2 is FYNNEI. The CDR3 has 15 residues. V trimming: 8 bases; J trimming: 2 bases; junction bases outside the gene matches: 9. The CDR3 loop is CASEVRGRDTDTQYF. CDR3 nucleotide sequence: TGTGCCAGCGAGGTCAGGGGGCGCGACACAGATACGCAGTATTTT.

The rearrangement joins TRBV5-1 to TRBJ2-7; 7 nucleotides align to TRBD1. Trimming at V came to 4 bases and at J to 6 bases, leaving 4 bases not matched to a gene. Germline CDR1 and CDR2: SGHRS and YFSETQ. The CDR3 contains 12 residues. In DNA form, the CDR3 reads TGCGCCAGCAGCCTGGGGGACAGCGAGCAGTACTTC. This encodes CASSLGDSEQYF.

Of note for this clone: This specimen includes other DNA sequences encoding the same CDR3. The chain joins TRBV2 to TRBJ1-3; D gene ambiguous. V lost 4 bases to trimming and J lost 4 bases, with 8 bases between them. This CDR3 is built from 13 residues. Germline CDR1 SNHLY, CDR2 FYNNEI. CDR3 DNA: TGTGCCAGCAGTGGAGGGTCCGGAAACACCATATATTTT. Translated: CASSGGSGNTIYF.

This clone was detected once. This chain connects TRBV6-1 to TRBJ1-5, with D hard to call. The V gene lost 1 base and the J gene lost 6 bases, with 16 bases spanning the gap. The CDR3 totals 16 residues. CDR1 MNHNS and CDR2 SASEGT come from the germline V gene. CDR3 region: CASSEVKGNYLQPQHF. The CDR3 DNA is TGTGCCAGCAGTGAAGTTAAGGGAAACTATCTTCAGCCCCAGCATTTT.

The chain couples TRBV30 to TRBJ1-5; D not certain. Trimming removed 2 bases at V and 7 bases at J, with 15 bases between. The V gene's germline CDR1 is GTSNPN and CDR2 SVGIG (reference sequence). CDR3 length: 14 amino acids. The CDR3 reads CAWSPPGVGQPQHF. The CDR3 DNA is TGTGCCTGGAGTCCCCCGGGTGTGGGCCAGCCCCAGCATTTT.

The chain couples TRBV7-2 to TRBJ2-7; 8 bases agree with TRBD1. V lost 5 bases to trimming and J lost 2 bases; unmatched junction nucleotides: 8. Germline CDR1 SGHTA, CDR2 FQGNSA. The CDR3 consists of 15 residues. Written as DNA, the CDR3 is TGTGCCAGCAGCGGAGACAGGGGCCCTACCTACGAGCAGTACTTC. This sequence encodes CASSGDRGPTYEQYF.

The rearrangement links TRBV30 to TRBJ2-7; the match to TRBD1 covers 8 bases. The CDR3 covers 11 residues. Germline CDR1 is GTSNPN and CDR2 is SVGIG (reference sequence). J lost 6 bases, V lost 5 bases, and 3 bases had no gene match. The CDR3 sequence is CAWGDRSEQYF. The CDR3 DNA follows: TGTGCCTGGGGGGACAGGTCCGAGCAGTACTTC.

The chain carries TRBV27 and TRBJ2-7; D ambiguous. Germline V gene data show CDR1 as MNHEY and CDR2 as SMNVEV (reference sequence). The CDR3 extends over 15 amino acids. The V and J ends lost 3 bases and 4 bases respectively, with 16 bases between them. This CDR3 reads CASSLGLGGTYEQYF. As DNA, the CDR3 is TGTGCCAGCAGTTTGGGGTTAGGCGGAACTTACGAGCAGTACTTC.

As regards this clone: At the DNA level, this CDR3 is encoded by other sequences in the same sample as well. This CDR3 is CASSVGAGARSYEQYF. In DNA form, the CDR3 reads TGTGCCAGCAGCGTAGGAGCGGGGGCCCGCTCCTACGAGCAGTACTTC. This chain links TRBV9 with TRBJ2-7; 8 bases line up with TRBD2. The CDR3 contains 16 residues. Germline CDR1 SGDLS, CDR2 YYNGEE. The V gene end was trimmed by 0 bases and the J gene end by 0 bases; junction bases not matched to a gene: 5.

In regard to this clone: Other DNA sequences in the same sample also yield this CDR3. The V gene is TRBV5-1, the J gene TRBJ1-1, with D unclear. The CDR3 totals 13 residues. CDR1 is SGHRS and CDR2 is YFSETQ in the germline V gene. The V end lost 2 bases, the J end lost 2 bases, and 7 bases lay between the germline ends. The CDR3 reads CASSLTINTEAFF. The DNA for the CDR3 is TGCGCCAGCAGCTTAACAATCAACACTGAAGCTTTCTTT.

The gene calls are TRBV7-9 and TRBJ1-1, with D uncertain. The CDR3 has 11 amino acids. CDR1 and CDR2 from the germline V gene are SEHNR and FQNEAQ (reference sequence). Trimming pared 2 bases from V and 8 bases from J, leaving 6 bases between. In nucleotides, the CDR3 is TGTGCCAGCAGCTTAAACAGCGAAGCTTTCTTT. Its translation: CASSLNSEAFF.